A selection of T cell receptor beta chains follows, all from one sample in a study of STAT3 mutations in large granular lymphocyte leukemia. Produced via immunoSEQ multiplex PCR; TCRdb's table is partial and in-frame only. Of 1,300 or so clones listed, roughly two thirds were seen once; the top ten hold approximately 9.6%. Sequenced material: peripheral blood mononuclear cells. The receptors here all came from a woman aged 65 to 85 with T-cell large granular lymphocyte leukemia. Some clones in this sample may be carry-over from other donors' samples. Each CDR3 is given with its conserved first and last residue. Expanded clones are given a class, and other clones once, few, many or no size at all.

CASSSTGGITSPLHF TRBV5-1 15 - TRBJ1-6
CASSRDSTSSYEQYF TRBV5-1 15 - TRBJ2-7
CAISEFQGPYEQYF TRBV10-3 14 - TRBJ2-7
CASSLEGAGDTQYF TRBV5-1 14 - TRBJ2-3
CASSDRAGTRISTGELFF TRBV5-1 18 - TRBJ2-2
CASSLQGRGETQYF TRBV5-4 14 - TRBJ2-5
CASSQYGGGNSPLHF TRBV4-3 15 - TRBJ1-6
CASSYRSQGARGYTF TRBV6-5 15 - TRBJ1-2
CASSIPGQMNSPLHF TRBV5-5 15 - TRBJ1-6
CASSLDAWGTQYF TRBV7-9 13 - TRBJ2-5
CASSGTGVVGTEAFF TRBV6-5 15 - TRBJ1-1
CASSYAGYGNTIYF TRBV6-5 14 few TRBJ1-3
CASSQDLAAGYTF TRBV4-3 13 - TRBJ1-2
CATSTPMGGVSYNEQFF TRBV15 17 - TRBJ2-1
CASSFGQGDEQYF TRBV27 13 once TRBJ2-7
CASSPPPAAGNIQYF TRBV28 15 - TRBJ2-4
CASSLAAEARETQYF TRBV5-4 15 - TRBJ2-5
CASSQGPTAGTNTGELFF TRBV7-8 18 - TRBJ2-2